This T cell receptor beta chain is from a study of regulatory T cells in long-lasting Graves disease. Study-wide findings and caveats: Fewer public clonotypes were shared by new patients (around 970) than by persistent patients (roughly 2,600). Persistent disease exhibited a predilection for TRBV28, TRBJ1-2 and TRBJ2-5.

Time point noted: newly diagnosed GD, antithyroid drugs for less than 3 months. Construction of the TCR library relied on RNA isolated from PBMCs. Each of the patients was recruited from an endocrinology department situated in Xi'an, China. This CDR3 contains 15 residues. Germline CDR1 and CDR2: LNHDA and SQIVND (reference sequence). V was pared by 1 base and J by 8 bases, with 7 bases of the junction left unmatched. This clonotype was picked up many times. The target antigen is unknown. To make TCR beta libraries, researchers used iRepertoire HTBI primers and Arm-PCR of CDR3 regions. Authors' analysis steps: Sample data revealed approximately 62 TRBV and over eleven TRBJ segments. TCRdb reprocessed the multiplex PCR reads via MiXCR and lists one record per CDR3 protein. V and J calls and clone size were set by TCRdb, not the authors. Among 200,000 to 250,000 distinct CDR3 sequences, around 18% were seen once, and the ten largest hold approximately 20%.

The gene calls are TRBV19 and TRBJ1-4; TRBD1 agrees at 7 bases. The specimen comprised peripheral blood mononuclear cells (PBMCs), sampled at new diagnosis, from a patient treated with antithyroid drugs. The sequence was obtained from a female donor with Graves disease. CDR3 sequence reads: CASSIVEGANEKLFF. The CDR3 DNA reads TGTGCCAGTAGTATAGTGGAGGGGGCGAACGAAAAACTGTTTTTT.